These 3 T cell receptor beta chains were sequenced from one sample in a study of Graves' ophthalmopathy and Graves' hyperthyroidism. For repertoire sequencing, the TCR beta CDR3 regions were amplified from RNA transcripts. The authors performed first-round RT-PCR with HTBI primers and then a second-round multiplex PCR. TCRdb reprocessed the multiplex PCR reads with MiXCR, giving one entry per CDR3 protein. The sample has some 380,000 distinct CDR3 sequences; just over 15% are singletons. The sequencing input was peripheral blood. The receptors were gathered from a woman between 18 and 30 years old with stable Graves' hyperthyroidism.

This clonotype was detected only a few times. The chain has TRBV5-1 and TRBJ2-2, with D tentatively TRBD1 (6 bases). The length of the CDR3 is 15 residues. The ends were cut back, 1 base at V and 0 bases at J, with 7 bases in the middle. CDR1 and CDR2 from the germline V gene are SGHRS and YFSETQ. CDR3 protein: CASSLTGSNTGELFF. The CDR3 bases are TGCGCCAGCAGCTTGACAGGGTCGAACACCGGGGAGCTGTTTTTT.

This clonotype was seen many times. CDR3 DNA: TGCGCCAGCAGCTCTACGACAGACCCGGCCTACGAGCAGTACTTC. Amino acid sequence: CASSSTTDPAYEQYF. The chain is built from TRBV5-1 and TRBJ2-7; tentative D call: TRBD1 (5 bases). V was clipped by 3 bases and J by 2 bases, with 15 bases between them. The CDR3 length is 15 residues. Germline V lookup: CDR1 SGHRS, CDR2 YFSETQ.

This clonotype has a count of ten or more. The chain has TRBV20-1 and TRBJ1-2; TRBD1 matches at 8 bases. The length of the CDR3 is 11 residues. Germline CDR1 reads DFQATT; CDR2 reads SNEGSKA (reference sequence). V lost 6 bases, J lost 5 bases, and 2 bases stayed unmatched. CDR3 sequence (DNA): TGCAGTGCCAGACAGGGGTATGGCTACACCTTC. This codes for CSARQGYGYTF.